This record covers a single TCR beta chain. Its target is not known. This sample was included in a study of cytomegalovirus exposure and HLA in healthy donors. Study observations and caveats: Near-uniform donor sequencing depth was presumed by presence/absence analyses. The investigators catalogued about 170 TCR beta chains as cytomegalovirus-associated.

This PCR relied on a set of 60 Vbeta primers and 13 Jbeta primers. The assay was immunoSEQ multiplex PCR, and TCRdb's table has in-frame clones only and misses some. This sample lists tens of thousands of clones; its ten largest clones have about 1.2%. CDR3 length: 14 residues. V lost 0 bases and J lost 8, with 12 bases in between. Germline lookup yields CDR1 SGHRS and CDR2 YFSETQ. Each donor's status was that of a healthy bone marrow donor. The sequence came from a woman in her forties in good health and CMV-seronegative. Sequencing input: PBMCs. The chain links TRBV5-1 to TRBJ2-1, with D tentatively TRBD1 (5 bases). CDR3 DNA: TGCGCCAGCAGCTTGGAGGGGTGGGATGATGAGCAGTTCTTC. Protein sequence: CASSLEGWDDEQFF. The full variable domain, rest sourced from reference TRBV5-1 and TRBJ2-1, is KAGVTQTPRYLIKTRGQQVTLSCSPISGHRSVSWYQQTPGQGLQFLFEYFSETQRNKGNFPGRFSGRQFSNSRSEMNVSTLELGDSALYLCASSLEGWDDEQFFGPGTRLTVL.